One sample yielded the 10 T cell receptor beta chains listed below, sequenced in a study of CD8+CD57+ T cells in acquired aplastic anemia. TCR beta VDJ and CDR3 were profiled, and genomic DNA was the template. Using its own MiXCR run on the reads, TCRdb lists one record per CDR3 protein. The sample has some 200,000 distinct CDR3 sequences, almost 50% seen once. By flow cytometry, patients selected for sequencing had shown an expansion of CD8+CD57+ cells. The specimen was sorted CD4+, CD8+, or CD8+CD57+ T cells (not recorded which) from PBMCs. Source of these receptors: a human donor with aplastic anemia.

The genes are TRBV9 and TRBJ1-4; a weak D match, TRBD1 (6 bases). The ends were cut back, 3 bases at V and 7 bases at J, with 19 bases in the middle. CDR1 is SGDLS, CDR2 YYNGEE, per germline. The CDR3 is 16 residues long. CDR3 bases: TGTGCCAGCAGCGGGGGACATTCCGGAGGGACTGAAAAACTGTTTTTT. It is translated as CASSGGHSGGTEKLFF.

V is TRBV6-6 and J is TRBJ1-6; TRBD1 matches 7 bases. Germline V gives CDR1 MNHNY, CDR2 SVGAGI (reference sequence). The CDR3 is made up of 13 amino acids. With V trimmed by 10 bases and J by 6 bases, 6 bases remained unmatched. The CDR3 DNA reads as TGTGCCACTGGGACAGCATCTAATTCACCCCTCCACTTT. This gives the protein CATGTASNSPLHF.

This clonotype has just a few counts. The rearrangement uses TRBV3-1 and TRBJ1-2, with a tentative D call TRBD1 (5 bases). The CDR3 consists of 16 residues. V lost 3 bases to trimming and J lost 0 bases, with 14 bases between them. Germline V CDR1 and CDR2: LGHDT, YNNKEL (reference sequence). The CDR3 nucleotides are TGTGCCAGCAGCCAGGTAACAGAGGGGTCTAACTATGGCTACACCTTC. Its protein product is CASSQVTEGSNYGYTF.

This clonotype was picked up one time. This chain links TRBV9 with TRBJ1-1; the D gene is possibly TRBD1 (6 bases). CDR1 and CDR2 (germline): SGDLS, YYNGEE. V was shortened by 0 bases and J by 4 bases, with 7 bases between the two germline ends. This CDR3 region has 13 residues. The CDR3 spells CASSVEGGTEAFF. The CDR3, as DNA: TGTGCCAGCAGCGTAGAAGGGGGCACTGAAGCTTTCTTT.

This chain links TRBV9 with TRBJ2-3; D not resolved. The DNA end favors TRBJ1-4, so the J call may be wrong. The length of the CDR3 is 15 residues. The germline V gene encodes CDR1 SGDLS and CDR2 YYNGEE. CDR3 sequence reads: CASSVGEGTNEKLFF. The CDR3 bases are TGTGCCAGCAGCGTAGGGGAAGGAACTAATGAAAAACTGTTTTTT.

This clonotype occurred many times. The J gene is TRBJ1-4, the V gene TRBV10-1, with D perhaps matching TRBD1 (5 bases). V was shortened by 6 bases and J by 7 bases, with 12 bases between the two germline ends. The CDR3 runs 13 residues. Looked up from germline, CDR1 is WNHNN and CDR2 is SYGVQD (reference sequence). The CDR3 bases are TGCGCCAGCAGCGAACAGGACGGTGAAAAACTGTTTTTT. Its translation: CASSEQDGEKLFF.

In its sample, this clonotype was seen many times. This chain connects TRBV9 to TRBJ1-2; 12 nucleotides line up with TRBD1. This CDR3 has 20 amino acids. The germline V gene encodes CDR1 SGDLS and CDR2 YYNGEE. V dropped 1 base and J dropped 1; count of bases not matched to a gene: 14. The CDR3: CASSVNPGGTGGSDNYGYTF. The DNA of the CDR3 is TGTGCCAGCAGCGTAAATCCAGGGGGGACAGGGGGCTCAGATAACTATGGCTACACCTTC.

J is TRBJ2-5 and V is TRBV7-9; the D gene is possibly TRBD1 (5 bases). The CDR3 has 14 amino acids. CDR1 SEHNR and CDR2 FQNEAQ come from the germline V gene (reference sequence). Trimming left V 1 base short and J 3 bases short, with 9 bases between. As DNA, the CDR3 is TGTGCCAGCAGCTTAGTGGGCAGGGAAGAGACCCAGTACTTC. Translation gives CASSLVGREETQYF.

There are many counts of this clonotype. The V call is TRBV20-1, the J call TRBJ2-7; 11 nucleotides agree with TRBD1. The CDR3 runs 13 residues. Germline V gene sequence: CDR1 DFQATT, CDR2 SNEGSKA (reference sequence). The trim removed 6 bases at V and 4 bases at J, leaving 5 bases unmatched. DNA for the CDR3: TGCAGTGCCCCCAGGGACAGGGGGTACGAGCAGTACTTC. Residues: CSAPRDRGYEQYF.

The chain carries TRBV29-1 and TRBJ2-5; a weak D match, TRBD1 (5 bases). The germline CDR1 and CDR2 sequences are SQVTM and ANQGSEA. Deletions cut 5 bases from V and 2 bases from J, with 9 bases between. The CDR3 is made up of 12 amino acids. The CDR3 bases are TGCAGCGTTACTAAGGGGCAAGAGACCCAGTACTTC. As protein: CSVTKGQETQYF.